This T cell receptor (beta chain) was captured in a study of OX40 agonist ivuxolimab in advanced cancers. With 5 bases clipped from V and 9 bases from J, the junction kept 18 bases outside the gene matches. The germline CDR1 and CDR2 sequences are SGHAT and FQNNGV. The CDR3 loop spans 17 amino acids. This table comes from immunoSEQ multiplex PCR, and its TCRdb copy is limited to in-frame clones, with some not included. The table lists about 77,000 clones, 80% to 95% of them singletons. Concerning this clone: Its antigen is currently unknown.

Findings of the study overall: Nonresponders, in some cases, also had low normalized T-cell clonal expansion.

This chain joins TRBV11-2 and TRBJ2-5, with TRBD1 matching 10 bases. The clonotype was recovered from an adult with an advanced solid tumor such as melanoma, head and neck, liver or kidney cancer. The specimen was CD4+ or CD8+ T cells sorted from blood, collected in a trial of the OX40 agonist ivuxolimab. In DNA, the CDR3 is TGTGCCAGCAGCCCGAGCGGGACAGGGGCTGGGAGTCGGTCCCAGTACTTC. Residues: CASSPSGTGAGSRSQYF.